Presented here are 12 T cell receptor beta chains from one specimen sequenced in a study of blood T cell repertoires in COVID-19. Assay used: immunoSEQ multiplex PCR; TCRdb lists only in-frame clones, some missing. The data show a few hundred thousand clones, 87% seen once. Material: PBMCs or T cells enriched from blood (not recorded which). The source is a man between 40 and 49 years old in a cohort exposed to, infected with or recovered from COVID-19 (not recorded which).

The rearrangement uses TRBV30 and TRBJ2-7, with 10 nucleotides matching TRBD2. The CDR3 length is 13 residues. CDR1 is GTSNPN and CDR2 is SVGIG in the germline V gene (reference sequence). V dropped 2 bases and J dropped 5; count of bases not matched to a gene: 3. DNA of the CDR3: TGTGCCTGGAGTACTAGCGGGGTTCACGAGCAGTACTTC. It yields the protein CAWSTSGVHEQYF.

J is TRBJ2-7 and V is TRBV12-5; 7 positions agree with TRBD1. Germline V lookup: CDR1 LGHNT, CDR2 FRNRAP. V trimming: 5 bases; J trimming: 2 bases; junction bases outside the gene matches: 9. This CDR3 comprises 15 residues. In DNA, the CDR3 is TGTGCTAGTGGTCCCAGACAGGGCCGGACCTACGAGCAGTACTTC. Its protein product is CASGPRQGRTYEQYF. Full variable domain (outside the CDR3, taken from reference TRBV12-5 and TRBJ2-7): DARVTQTPRHKVTEMGQEVTMRCQPILGHNTVFWYRQTMMQGLELLAYFRNRAPLDDSGMPKDRFSAEMPDATLATLKIQPSEPRDSAVYFCASGPRQGRTYEQYFGPGTRLTVT.

This chain joins TRBV19 and TRBJ2-1, with D maybe TRBD1 (5 bases). CDR1 and CDR2 from the germline V gene are LNHDA and SQIVND (reference sequence). V was clipped by 5 bases and J by 7 bases, with 9 bases between them. CDR3 length: 12 residues. In DNA, the CDR3 is TGTGCCAGTAGTCCCCCAGGGAATGAGCAGTTCTTC. This translates into CASSPPGNEQFF.

V usage is TRBV2 and J usage is TRBJ2-1, with 7 positions matching TRBD2. This CDR3 is built from 13 residues. CDR1 and CDR2 (germline): SNHLY, FYNNEI. With 4 bases clipped from V and 9 bases from J, the junction kept 6 bases outside the gene matches. Here the CDR3 DNA reads TGTGCCAGCAGTGGACTAGCAAACCCTGAGCAGTTCTTC. Translated: CASSGLANPEQFF.

The chain employs TRBV28 and TRBJ2-5; a possible D gene is TRBD2 (7 bases). The CDR3 has 15 residues. V dropped 4 bases and J dropped 2 bases, with 14 bases sitting between them. Germline-derived CDR1 and CDR2 are MDHEN and SYDVKM. CDR3 in amino acids: CASSYRGADQETQYF. The CDR3 nucleotides read TGTGCCAGCAGTTACCGGGGGGCGGATCAAGAGACCCAGTACTTC.

This rearrangement joins TRBV5-8 to TRBJ2-7, with D perhaps matching TRBD1 (5 bases). The CDR3 is made up of 17 amino acids. V lost 2 bases and J 2 bases, leaving 20 bases between the germline ends. Germline V CDR1 and CDR2: SGHTS, YDEGEE. CDR3 residues: CASSLRGVGPRTYEQYF. The CDR3, as DNA: TGTGCCAGCAGCTTAAGGGGCGTTGGCCCCCGGACCTACGAGCAGTACTTC.

This chain uses TRBV27 with TRBJ2-2; D gene unclear. The CDR3 sequence is 15 residues long. From germline, CDR1 is MNHEY and CDR2 SMNVEV (reference sequence). V was clipped by 5 bases and J by 4 bases, with 14 bases between them. CDR3 nucleotide sequence: TGTGCCAGCAGTCTCTACCCGGTTGGCACCGGGGAGCTGTTTTTT. This encodes CASSLYPVGTGELFF.

The chain links TRBV6-5 to TRBJ2-2; TRBD2 aligns across 11 bases. Germline V gene data show CDR1 as MNHEY and CDR2 as SVGAGI. The V gene end was trimmed by 0 bases and the J gene end by 7 bases; junction bases not matched to a gene: 1. This CDR3 comprises 15 residues. The CDR3 region is CASSYSTSGDGELFF. The CDR3 coding sequence is TGTGCCAGCAGTTACTCGACTAGCGGGGACGGGGAGCTGTTTTTT.

The chain uses TRBV10-2 and TRBJ1-1; 8 nucleotides match TRBD1. CDR3 length equals 13 residues. The V gene end was trimmed by 6 bases and the J gene end by 3 bases; junction bases not matched to a gene: 3. Germline V gene data show CDR1 as WSHSY and CDR2 as SAAADI. The CDR3 here is CASRTGVDTEAFF. The DNA for the CDR3 is TGCGCCAGCAGGACAGGGGTGGACACTGAAGCTTTCTTT.

This clone was seen a handful of times. The chain uses TRBV3-1 (or the pseudogene TRBV3-2) and TRBJ2-2, with TRBD2 matching over 13 bases. Per the germline V gene, CDR1 is LGHDT and CDR2 is YNNKEL (reference sequence). This CDR3 has 17 residues. V shed 3 bases and J 5 bases; nucleotides not matched to a gene: 6. CDR3 amino acids: CASSHFPGLAGTGELFF. The CDR3 DNA reads as TGTGCCAGCAGCCATTTCCCGGGACTAGCGGGAACCGGGGAGCTGTTTTTT.

The chain carries TRBV30 and TRBJ1-5; D not resolved. The CDR3 spans 12 residues. V was trimmed by 2 bases and J by 4 bases, leaving 6 bases between them. In germline, CDR1 is GTSNPN, CDR2 SVGIG (reference sequence). This CDR3 reads CAWSQANQPQHF. The CDR3 DNA reads as TGTGCCTGGAGTCAGGCGAATCAGCCCCAGCATTTT.

The chain employs TRBV6-1 and TRBJ2-7; D is ambiguous. This CDR3 spans 15 amino acids. CDR1 is MNHNS and CDR2 is SASEGT in the germline V gene. V was trimmed by 1 base and J by 0 bases, leaving 10 bases between them. The CDR3 protein is CASSEGLVSSYEQYF. The CDR3 DNA reads TGTGCCAGCAGTGAAGGTCTAGTTAGCTCCTACGAGCAGTACTTC.